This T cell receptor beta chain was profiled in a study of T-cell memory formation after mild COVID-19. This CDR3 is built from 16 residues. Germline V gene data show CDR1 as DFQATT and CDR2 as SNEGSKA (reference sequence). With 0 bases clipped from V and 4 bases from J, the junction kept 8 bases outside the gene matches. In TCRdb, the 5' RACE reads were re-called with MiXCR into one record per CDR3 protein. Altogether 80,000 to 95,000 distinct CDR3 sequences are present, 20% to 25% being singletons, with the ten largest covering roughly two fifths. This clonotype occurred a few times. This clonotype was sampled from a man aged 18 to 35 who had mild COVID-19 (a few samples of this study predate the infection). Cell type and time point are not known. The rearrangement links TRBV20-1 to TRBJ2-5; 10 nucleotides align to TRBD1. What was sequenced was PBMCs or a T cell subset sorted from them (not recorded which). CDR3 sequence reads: CSARDPGTGDSETQYF. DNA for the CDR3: TGCAGTGCTAGAGATCCCGGGACAGGGGACTCAGAGACCCAGTACTTC.